This T cell receptor (beta chain) stems from a study of cytomegalovirus exposure and HLA in healthy donors. Overall study findings and caveats: For cytomegalovirus status, the classifier reportedly gave diagnoses with high specificity and sensitivity. Across all donors, roughly uniform sequencing depth was an assumption of the presence/absence analyses. It was only CMV serostatus that was available as immune exposure information.

The germline gives CDR1 SGHRS, CDR2 YFSETQ. Trimming left V 4 bases short and J 5 bases short, with 12 bases between. The CDR3 spans 13 residues. On this clone: The antigen remains undetermined.

The PCR employed 60 Vbeta primers together with 13 Jbeta primers. The protocol was immunoSEQ multiplex PCR, while the TCRdb copy is restricted to in-frame clones and leaves out a portion. The sample lists around 68,000 clones, approximately 68% occurring once. The receptor's source is a woman in her twenties or thirties in good health and CMV-seronegative. Sequences were obtained from PBMCs. This chain uses TRBV5-1 with TRBJ1-1, with D perhaps matching TRBD1 (6 bases). This CDR3 reads CASSRRTVTEAFF. The CDR3, as DNA: TGCGCCAGCAGCCGTAGGACAGTGACTGAAGCTTTCTTT.